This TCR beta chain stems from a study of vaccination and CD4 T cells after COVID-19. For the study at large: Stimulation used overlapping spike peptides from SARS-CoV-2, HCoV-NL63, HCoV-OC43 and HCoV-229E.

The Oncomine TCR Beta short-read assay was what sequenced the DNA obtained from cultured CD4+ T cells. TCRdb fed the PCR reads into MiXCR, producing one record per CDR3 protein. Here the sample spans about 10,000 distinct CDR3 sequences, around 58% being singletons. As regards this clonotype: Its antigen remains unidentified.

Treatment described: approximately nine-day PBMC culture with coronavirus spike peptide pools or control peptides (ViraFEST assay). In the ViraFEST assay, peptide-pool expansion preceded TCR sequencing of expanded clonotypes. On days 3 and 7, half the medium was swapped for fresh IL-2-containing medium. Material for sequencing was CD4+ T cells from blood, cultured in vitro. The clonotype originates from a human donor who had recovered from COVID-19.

CDR3 nucleotides: TGCAGTGCTAGAGATGGGGGACAGGGGGAGAATTCACCCCTCCACTTT. This translates into CSARDGGQGENSPLHF. The chain employs TRBV20-1 and TRBJ1-6; the match to TRBD1 covers 11 bases. V was pared by 0 bases and J by 7 bases, with 5 bases of the junction left unmatched. Germline V lookup: CDR1 DFQATT, CDR2 SNEGSKA (reference sequence). This CDR3 is built from 16 residues.